This T cell receptor beta chain was identified in a study of blood T cell repertoires in COVID-19. Overall study context: COVID-19 samples from acute and convalescent phases originated in the United States, Italy and Spain. Nucleic acid was either cDNA or gDNA, and it came from T cells, B-cell-depleted T cells, or PBMCs.

As handled by the study authors: Scientists estimated how many nucleated cells there were by amplifying reference gene primers. Sequencing used immunoSEQ multiplex PCR; TCRdb keeps in-frame clones, though not all of them. D and trimming were read from the DNA, whereas the V and J calls and clone size are those reported in that table. The sample has 87,000 or so clones, around 83% seen once. Per the germline V gene, CDR1 is MNHEY and CDR2 is SMNVEV (reference sequence). This CDR3 region has 13 residues. The V and J ends lost 6 bases and 0 bases respectively, with 6 bases between them. Sequenced input: peripheral blood. The V gene is TRBV27, the J gene TRBJ1-3; tentative D call: TRBD1 (5 bases). The receptor was isolated from a woman of 80 years or more in a cohort sampled during active or convalescent COVID-19. CDR3 DNA sequence: TGTGCCAGCAGGGGGCTCTCTGGAAACACCATATATTTT. This translates into CASRGLSGNTIYF.